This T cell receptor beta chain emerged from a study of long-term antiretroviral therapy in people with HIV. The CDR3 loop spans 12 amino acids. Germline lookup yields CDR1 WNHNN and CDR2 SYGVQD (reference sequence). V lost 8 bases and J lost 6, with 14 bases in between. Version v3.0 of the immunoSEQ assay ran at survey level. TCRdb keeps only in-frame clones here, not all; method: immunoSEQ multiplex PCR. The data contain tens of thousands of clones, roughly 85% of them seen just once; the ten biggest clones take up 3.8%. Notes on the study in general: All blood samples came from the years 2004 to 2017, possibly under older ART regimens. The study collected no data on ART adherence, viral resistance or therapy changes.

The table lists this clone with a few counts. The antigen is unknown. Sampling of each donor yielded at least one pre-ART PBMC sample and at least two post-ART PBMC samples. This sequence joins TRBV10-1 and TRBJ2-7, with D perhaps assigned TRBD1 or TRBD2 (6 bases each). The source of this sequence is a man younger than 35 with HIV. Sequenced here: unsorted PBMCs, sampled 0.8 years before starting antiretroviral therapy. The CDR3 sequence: CASPGGGGEQYF. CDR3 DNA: TGCGCCAGCCCTGGAGGGGGAGGCGAGCAGTACTTC.